A single sample is the source of the 16 T cell receptor beta chains below, sequenced in a study of T cell repertoires in cytomegalovirus infection. TCRdb processed the reads anew with MiXCR; each CDR3 protein has one entry. The sample gives roughly 200,000 distinct CDR3 sequences, about a tenth of which show up once; about 4.6% is in the top ten. Input material: PBMCs. The receptors were gathered from a human donor in good health (CMV status not recorded). Some clones in this sample may be carry-over from other donors' samples.

The V and J genes are TRBV29-1 and TRBJ1-5; D is possibly TRBD1 (6 bases). Per the germline V gene, CDR1 is SQVTM and CDR2 is ANQGSEA. V was cut by 7 bases and J by 3 bases, with 13 bases left in between. The CDR3 consists of 13 residues. CDR3 loop: CSAKTGSNQPQHF. CDR3 bases: TGCAGCGCCAAAACAGGGTCCAATCAGCCCCAGCATTTT. Full variable domain (outside the CDR3, taken from reference TRBV29-1 and TRBJ1-5): SAVISQKPSRDICQRGTSLTIQCQVDSQVTMMFWYRQQPGQSLTLIATANQGSEATYESGFVIDKFPISRPNLTFSTLTVSNMSPEDSSIYLCSAKTGSNQPQHFGDGTRLSIL.

This clonotype has at least ten counts. The genes are TRBV7-8 and TRBJ2-7; D remains ambiguous. This CDR3 is built from 18 residues. Trimming stripped 1 base from V and 2 bases from J, with 21 bases between. CDR1 is SGHVS and CDR2 is FQNEAQ in the germline V gene. CDR3 amino acids: CASSLGTISPTRTYEQYF. The CDR3, as DNA: TGTGCCAGCAGCTTAGGTACCATCAGTCCGACACGGACCTACGAGCAGTACTTC.

V is TRBV28 and J is TRBJ2-2; TRBD1 might be the D (5 bases). The V gene lost 6 bases and the J gene lost 3 bases, with 14 bases spanning the gap. Germline assignment: CDR1 MDHEN and CDR2 SYDVKM. CDR3 size: 15 residues. DNA for the CDR3: TGTGCCAGCAGATTTCGTAGGGGTGACACCGGGGAGCTGTTTTTT. Residues: CASRFRRGDTGELFF.

This clonotype was seen many times. CDR3: CASSIGQGFTEAFF. The CDR3 DNA sequence: TGTGCCAGTAGTATCGGTCAGGGTTTCACTGAAGCTTTCTTT. J is TRBJ1-1 and V is TRBV19; a possible D gene is TRBD1 (5 bases). Germline loops: CDR1 LNHDA, CDR2 SQIVND (reference sequence). Trimming cost V 3 bases and J 4 bases, with 12 bases left between them. The CDR3 is 14 residues long.

A few counts support this clonotype. This chain connects TRBV28 to TRBJ2-3; 8 bases are shared with TRBD1. Germline CDR1 is MDHEN and CDR2 is SYDVKM. The CDR3 length is 14 residues. After removal of 3 bases from V and 2 bases from J, the junction contained 1 base not matched to a gene. CDR3 amino acids: CASSFQGATDTQYF. The CDR3 nucleotides are TGTGCCAGCAGTTTTCAGGGGGCCACAGATACGCAGTATTTT.

This clonotype was picked up a small number of times. The chain has TRBV20-1 and TRBJ2-2; D ambiguous. The V end lost 0 bases, the J end lost 1 base, and 12 bases lay between the germline ends. Per germline, CDR1 DFQATT and CDR2 SNEGSKA (reference sequence). The CDR3 consists of 16 residues. Here the CDR3 reads CSARDPHNQNTGELFF. The CDR3 DNA reads TGCAGTGCTAGAGATCCGCACAACCAGAACACCGGGGAGCTGTTTTTT.

This chain links TRBV10-3 with TRBJ2-7, with D maybe TRBD2 (6 bases). Germline CDR1 ENHRY, CDR2 SYGVKD. Trimming cost V 8 bases and J 4 bases, with 18 bases left between them. The CDR3 sequence is 14 residues long. This CDR3 reads CAIGDSQPVYEQYF. The CDR3 coding sequence is TGTGCCATCGGGGACTCCCAACCCGTTTACGAGCAGTACTTC.

In this sample, this clonotype turned up a few times. The J gene is TRBJ2-3, the V gene TRBV28; a possible D gene is TRBD1 (5 bases). Trimming left V 3 bases short and J 4 bases short, with 14 bases between. The CDR3 contains 15 residues. Germline V gene data show CDR1 as MDHEN and CDR2 as SYDVKM. CDR3: CASSFDRGNADTQYF. Written as DNA, the CDR3 is TGTGCCAGCAGTTTTGACAGAGGTAACGCAGATACGCAGTATTTT.

DNA for the CDR3: TGCAGTGCCCCCGATCTTAGGGGCTCCTACAATGAGCAGTTCTTC. Protein sequence: CSAPDLRGSYNEQFF. The chain has TRBV20-1 and TRBJ2-1, with D tentatively TRBD1 (5 bases). V was trimmed by 6 bases and J by 0 bases, leaving 15 bases between them. The CDR3 length is 15 residues. Germline loops: CDR1 DFQATT, CDR2 SNEGSKA (reference sequence).

This clonotype occurred a few times. The CDR3 nucleotides are TGTGCCAGCAGCCAAACAGGGGATGGTCAGCCCCAGCATTTT. Translating it yields CASSQTGDGQPQHF. V usage is TRBV3-1 and J usage is TRBJ1-5; TRBD1 agrees at 7 bases. V lost 2 bases and J lost 6; bases outside the gene matches: 4. Germline V CDR1 and CDR2: LGHDT, YNNKEL (reference sequence). The CDR3 covers 14 residues.

This clonotype was detected ten times or more. The J gene is TRBJ1-4, the V gene TRBV12-3 or TRBV12-4; D remains ambiguous. The germline V and J ends were trimmed by 6 bases and 5 bases, with 13 bases remaining between them. The CDR3 has 14 amino acids. DNA of the CDR3: TGTGCCAGCAGCCCAGGAGGGAGAAATGAAAAACTGTTTTTT. This codes for CASSPGGRNEKLFF.

On this clonotype: It may be a read error: a sequence one base away is much more abundant. The chain employs TRBV6-6 and TRBJ2-1, with a possible D match to TRBD2 (6 bases). Germline V gene sequence: CDR1 MNHNY, CDR2 SVGAGI (reference sequence). The CDR3 spans 13 residues. The CDR3 reads CVSSQTSANEQFF. In DNA form, the CDR3 reads TGTGTCAGCAGTCAGACTAGTGCCAATGAGCAGTTCTTC.

V is TRBV20-1 and J is TRBJ2-5, with D possibly matching TRBD1 (5 bases). The CDR3 consists of 12 residues. Trimming removed 3 bases from V and 3 bases from J, with 8 bases in between. CDR1 DFQATT and CDR2 SNEGSKA come from the germline V gene (reference sequence). Here the CDR3 DNA reads TGCAGTGCTAGGACGACAGAAGAGACCCAGTACTTC. The encoded protein is CSARTTEETQYF.

This clonotype was found a few times. The chain employs TRBV6-2 or TRBV6-3 and TRBJ2-7, with 8 positions matching TRBD1. CDR3 length equals 14 residues. V shed 1 base, J shed 4 bases, and the junction held 3 bases outside the gene matches. CDR1 is MNHEY and CDR2 is SVGEGT in the germline V gene. CDR3 loop: CASSYFTGGYEQYF. Written as DNA, the CDR3 is TGTGCCAGCAGTTACTTTACAGGGGGATACGAGCAGTACTTC.

The table lists this clonotype with many counts. The genes are TRBV12-3 or TRBV12-4 and TRBJ1-4, with 7 bases fitting TRBD1. The CDR3 has 16 amino acids. J lost 7 bases, V lost 3 bases, and 11 bases had no gene match. CDR3 region: CASSFDSRRQGEKLFF. The CDR3, as DNA: TGTGCCAGCAGTTTCGACTCCCGGCGACAGGGTGAAAAACTGTTTTTT.

This clonotype was seen many times. The rearrangement links TRBV7-2 to TRBJ2-3; 8 positions agree with TRBD2. With 1 base clipped from V and 3 bases from J, the junction kept 3 bases outside the gene matches. Germline V gene lookup returns CDR1 SGHTA and CDR2 FQGNSA. The CDR3 sequence is 15 residues long. CDR3 nucleotide sequence: TGTGCCAGCAGCTTAGGGGCTAGCGGGACAGATACGCAGTATTTT. Translating gives CASSLGASGTDTQYF.